A single sample is the source of the 8 T cell receptor beta chains below, sequenced in a study of T cells in Graves' hyperthyroidism and ophthalmopathy. It was RNA transcripts that yielded the amplified TCR beta CDR3 regions. HTBI primers were employed in a first-round RT-PCR of the TCR CDR3. TCRdb called the multiplex PCR reads again in MiXCR, with one record for every CDR3 protein. Of about 37,000 distinct CDR3 sequences listed, 50% to 55% were seen once; the top ten hold around a sixth. The sequenced sample consisted of blood. These receptors came from a man aged 35 to 55 with Graves' ophthalmopathy.

This clonotype came up many times. The chain is built from TRBV27 and TRBJ2-7; D might be TRBD1 or TRBD2, each matching 5 bases. CDR3 size: 13 residues. The germline V and J ends were trimmed by 7 bases and 2 bases, with 12 bases remaining between them. CDR1 is MNHEY and CDR2 is SMNVEV in the germline V gene (reference sequence). The CDR3 is CASTGTLPYEQYF. The CDR3 region has the DNA TGTGCCAGCACCGGGACCTTACCCTACGAGCAGTACTTC.

This clonotype was observed many times. The chain uses TRBV10-3 and TRBJ1-1, with D possibly matching TRBD1 (5 bases). V was clipped by 3 bases and J by 0 bases, with 8 bases between them. This CDR3 is built from 14 residues. From germline, CDR1 is ENHRY and CDR2 SYGVKD. The CDR3 DNA is TGTGCCATCAGTGAAGGGGTTCTGAACACTGAAGCTTTCTTT. Its protein product is CAISEGVLNTEAFF.

The rearrangement links TRBV19 to TRBJ2-1, with D unresolved. Germline lookup yields CDR1 LNHDA and CDR2 SQIVND (reference sequence). V lost 9 bases to trimming and J lost 9 bases, with 18 bases between them. The CDR3 contains 13 residues. CDR3 nucleotides: TGTGCCAGCAATTTGGGCAGTTTGAGTGAGCAGTTCTTC. Translation: CASNLGSLSEQFF.

In its sample, this clonotype was seen many times. The chain links TRBV20-1 to TRBJ1-1, with unresolved D. Trimming took off 1 base at V and 0 bases at J, with 9 bases between the two ends. Germline CDR1 and CDR2: DFQATT and SNEGSKA (reference sequence). This CDR3 comprises 14 residues. The CDR3 reads CSARVDGMNTEAFF. The DNA of the CDR3 is TGCAGTGCTAGAGTGGACGGCATGAACACTGAAGCTTTCTTT.

With respect to this clonotype: As the CDR3 is not closed by the conserved phenylalanine or tryptophan, this likely results from a read error. The gene calls are TRBV5-1 and TRBJ2-3; possible D gene TRBD2, 6 bases. Germline V gene lookup returns CDR1 SGHRS and CDR2 YFSETQ. This CDR3 spans 15 amino acids. V lost 4 bases and J 0 bases, leaving 12 bases between the germline ends. The CDR3 region has the DNA TGCGCCAGCAGCCTGGAGGGGAAAAGCACAGATACGCAGTATTAT. Translated, it gives CASSLEGKSTDTQYY.

The table lists this clonotype with many counts. The chain couples TRBV4-1 to TRBJ2-2; the D call may be TRBD1 or TRBD2 (6 bases each). Trimming cost V 0 bases and J 4 bases, with 15 bases left between them. This CDR3 spans 17 amino acids. Germline CDR1 is MGHRA and CDR2 is YSYEKL. The CDR3 is CASSQDGTGAVTGELFF. The CDR3 DNA is TGCGCCAGCAGCCAAGATGGGACGGGGGCAGTCACCGGGGAGCTGTTTTTT.

This clonotype came up many times. The V gene is TRBV4-1, the J gene TRBJ2-3, with D unclear. V was cut by 7 bases and J by 2 bases, with 13 bases left in between. The CDR3 extends over 14 amino acids. Germline V gives CDR1 MGHRA, CDR2 YSYEKL. The CDR3 region is CASNRYGLTDTQYF. The CDR3 region has the DNA TGCGCCAGCAACCGCTATGGGCTCACAGATACGCAGTATTTT.

In its sample, this clonotype was seen many times. The chain couples TRBV4-1 to TRBJ1-2, with a possible D match to TRBD1 (5 bases). This CDR3 is 17 amino acids long. V lost 0 bases and J 4 bases, leaving 18 bases between the germline ends. Germline loops: CDR1 MGHRA, CDR2 YSYEKL. The CDR3 here is CASSQEFGGSITYGYTF. CDR3 DNA sequence: TGCGCCAGCAGCCAAGAATTTGGGGGAAGTATTACCTATGGCTACACCTTC.